The 8 T cell receptor beta chains below all came from one sample that was sequenced in a study of blood T cell repertoires in COVID-19. Clones were read by immunoSEQ multiplex PCR, and TCRdb kept only the in-frame ones, dropping some. The repertoire includes hundreds of thousands of clones, roughly 84% of them detected once, and 1.4% sits in the top ten. The sequencing input was PBMCs or T cells enriched from blood (not recorded which). The receptors were gathered from a young woman who had been exposed to COVID-19.

V is TRBV11-2 and J is TRBJ1-4, with D uncertain. Germline V CDR1 and CDR2: SGHAT, FQNNGV. The CDR3 totals 13 residues. V was trimmed by 4 bases and J by 4 bases, leaving 7 bases between them. Written as DNA, the CDR3 is TGTGCCAGCAGCTCCGGACTTAATGAAAAACTGTTTTTT. This codes for CASSSGLNEKLFF.

The V call is TRBV19, the J call TRBJ1-6; D may be TRBD1 (5 bases). This CDR3 has 15 residues. V lost 1 base and J 9 bases, leaving 13 bases between the germline ends. Germline V gene lookup returns CDR1 LNHDA and CDR2 SQIVND (reference sequence). The DNA for the CDR3 is TGTGCCAGTAGTATAGCGGGGGAACGGCGTTCACCCCTCCACTTT. This translates into CASSIAGERRSPLHF.

Here the CDR3 DNA reads TGTGCCAGCAGCTTGACCCAGGGAAGTGGCTACACCTTC. This encodes CASSLTQGSGYTF. The rearrangement joins TRBV5-5 to TRBJ1-2; D is possibly TRBD1 (5 bases). The CDR3 runs to 13 residues. The V end was cut by 1 base, the J end by 7 bases, with 11 bases between. Per the germline V gene, CDR1 is SGHKS and CDR2 is YYEKEE (reference sequence).

The chain uses TRBV27 and TRBJ2-1, with TRBD2 identical over 11 bases. Per the germline V gene, CDR1 is MNHEY and CDR2 is SMNVEV (reference sequence). The V and J ends lost 7 bases and 4 bases, in that order; junction bases with no gene match: 3. The CDR3 covers 14 residues. The CDR3 nucleotides are TGTGCCAGCACCGGGACTAGCGGATACAATGAGCAGTTCTTC. It encodes CASTGTSGYNEQFF.

The chain couples TRBV11-3 to TRBJ2-2, with 10 bases fitting TRBD2. V lost 5 bases, J lost 5 bases, and 5 bases stayed unmatched. Germline CDR1 SGHNT, CDR2 YENEEA. The CDR3 extends over 15 amino acids. DNA for the CDR3: TGTGCCAGCAGCCAGCTAGCGGGAGAAACCGGGGAGCTGTTTTTT. This encodes CASSQLAGETGELFF.

The gene calls are TRBV14 and TRBJ1-3, with a possible D match to TRBD1 (5 bases). The V end was cut by 1 base, the J end by 1 base, with 11 bases between. The CDR3 runs to 16 residues. CDR1 is SGHDN, CDR2 FVKESK, per germline. The CDR3 DNA follows: TGTGCCAGCAGCCAAGGGGGCTCTGTGTCTGGAAACACCATATATTTT. This codes for CASSQGGSVSGNTIYF.

The chain is built from TRBV5-1 and TRBJ1-2; 7 bases fit TRBD1. The CDR3 is 15 residues long. Germline V gene lookup returns CDR1 SGHRS and CDR2 YFSETQ. V shed 0 bases and J 4 bases; nucleotides not matched to a gene: 6. The CDR3 loop is CASSLDAGQVYGYTF. CDR3 coding DNA: TGCGCCAGCAGCTTGGATGCCGGACAGGTCTATGGCTACACCTTC.

V and J are TRBV7-2 and TRBJ2-3; the match to TRBD2 covers 13 bases. Trimming took 5 bases from V and 1 from J; bases not matched to a gene: 12. This CDR3 is 19 amino acids long. Germline V gene lookup returns CDR1 SGHTA and CDR2 FQGNSA. In nucleotides, the CDR3 is TGTGCCAGCAGCAGGACTAGCGGGGGATACGTCTTCGGCACAGATACGCAGTATTTT. Protein product: CASSRTSGGYVFGTDTQYF.